The 10 T cell receptor beta chains below come from one sample, sequenced in a study of cytomegalovirus exposure and HLA in healthy donors. The PCR was carried out with 60 Vbeta primers and 13 Jbeta primers. Only in-frame clones appear in the TCRdb table, and some are missing; sequencing was by immunoSEQ multiplex PCR. This sample yields fewer than 200,000 clones, of which approximately 86% are seen a single time; about 1.5% belongs to the top ten. Sequencing input: PBMCs. The receptors were gathered from a male donor in good health and CMV-seronegative.

Concerning this clone: The junction departs from germline at one end; a sequencing error may be responsible. V usage is TRBV7-9 and J usage is TRBJ2-1, with TRBD2 matching 12 bases. CDR1 SEHNR and CDR2 FQNEAQ come from the germline V gene (reference sequence). This CDR3 has 15 residues. CDR3 sequence reads: CSSSVLAGGRNEQFF. CDR3 sequence (DNA): TGTTCCAGCAGTGTCCTAGCGGGGGGGCGAAATGAGCAGTTCTTC.

CDR3 amino acids: CASSPLGQGSTDTQYF. The CDR3 DNA follows: TGTGCCAGCTCACCACTGGGACAGGGCAGCACAGATACGCAGTATTTT. The V and J genes are TRBV18 and TRBJ2-3; 9 nucleotides agree with TRBD1. The CDR3 covers 16 residues. Germline CDR1 is KGHSH and CDR2 is LQKENI. V lost 1 base, J lost 0 bases, and 2 bases stayed unmatched. The full variable domain, with the rest looked up from reference TRBV18 and TRBJ2-3, is NAGVMQNPRHLVRRRGQEARLRCSPMKGHSHVYWYRQLPEEGLKFMVYLQKENIIDESGMPKERFSAEFPKEGPSILRIQQVVRGDSAAYFCASSPLGQGSTDTQYFGPGTRLTVL.

The chain carries TRBV2 and TRBJ2-5; 11 nucleotides line up with TRBD2. With V trimmed by 6 bases and J by 3 bases, 3 bases remained unmatched. The CDR3 runs to 14 residues. Germline V gene sequence: CDR1 SNHLY, CDR2 FYNNEI. The CDR3 loop is CASSSSGRKETQYF. The CDR3 DNA sequence: TGTGCCAGCAGCTCTAGCGGGAGGAAAGAGACCCAGTACTTC.

In nucleotides, the CDR3 is TGTGCCAGCAGCTTAGTCCTCGGACAGTCAACAACTAATGAAAAACTGTTTTTT. Translating gives CASSLVLGQSTTNEKLFF. The chain has TRBV7-8 and TRBJ1-4, with D perhaps matching TRBD1 (6 bases). The CDR3 is made up of 18 amino acids. Germline values: CDR1 SGHVS, CDR2 FQNEAQ. V was pared by 1 base and J by 0 bases, with 15 bases between.

Here the CDR3 reads CASNLSGGRIMSSYNEQFF. In nucleotides, the CDR3 is TGTGCCAGCAACCTCAGCGGTGGGCGGATAATGAGCTCCTACAATGAGCAGTTCTTC. The J gene is TRBJ2-1, the V gene TRBV5-6, with D possibly TRBD2 on 5 matching bases. The V end was cut by 6 bases, the J end by 0 bases, with 25 bases between. CDR3 length equals 19 residues. Germline CDR1 SGHDT, CDR2 YYEEEE. The full variable domain, rest sourced from reference TRBV5-6 and TRBJ2-1, is DAGVTQSPTHLIKTRGQQVTLRCSPKSGHDTVSWYQQALGQGPQFIFQYYEEEERQRGNFPDRFSGHQFPNYSSELNVNALLLGDSALYLCASNLSGGRIMSSYNEQFFGPGTRLTVL.

The genes are TRBV9 and TRBJ2-3; 11 positions match TRBD2. Germline trimming cut 4 bases from V and 2 bases from J; bases unmatched to any gene: 6. Per the germline V gene, CDR1 is SGDLS and CDR2 is YYNGEE. The CDR3 contains 16 residues. DNA of the CDR3: TGTGCCAGCAGCCCAACTAGCGGGAGATTCACAGATACGCAGTATTTT. Its protein is CASSPTSGRFTDTQYF.

J is TRBJ1-2 and V is TRBV7-2; TRBD1 matches 8 bases. Germline CDR1 is SGHTA and CDR2 is FQGNSA. V trimming: 5 bases; J trimming: 7 bases; junction bases outside the gene matches: 6. This CDR3 is 13 amino acids long. CDR3 DNA: TGTGCCAGCAGCATGGACAGGGCTTCTGGCTACACCTTC. This encodes CASSMDRASGYTF.

This chain joins TRBV13 and TRBJ2-5; 7 bases line up with TRBD1. This CDR3 spans 15 amino acids. CDR1 is PRHDT, CDR2 FYEKMQ, per germline (reference sequence). The trim removed 2 bases at V and 4 bases at J, leaving 7 bases unmatched. The CDR3 region has the DNA TGTGCCAGCAGCTTACTAGGGGGCGGCCCAGAGACCCAGTACTTC. Its translation is CASSLLGGGPETQYF.

This sequence joins TRBV21-1 and TRBJ2-1; no DNA check was done on the table's D call, TRBD2. TRBV21-1 has pseudogene status. The CDR3 contains 15 residues. CDR3 sequence: CASSKERRPYNEQFF. In DNA, the CDR3 is TGTGCCAGCAGCAAAGAGCGGAGACCCTACAATGAGCAGTTCTTC.

This clone has just a few counts. This chain links TRBV19 with TRBJ1-3; no definite D call. CDR1 is LNHDA and CDR2 is SQIVND in the germline V gene (reference sequence). CDR3 length: 14 residues. The ends were cut back, 3 bases at V and 1 base at J, with 7 bases in the middle. The CDR3 DNA is TGTGCCAGTAGTATCACAGAATCTGGAAACACCATATATTTT. This translates into CASSITESGNTIYF.